This T cell receptor beta chain was sequenced during a study of tumor and adjacent non-tumor tissue in lung cancer. Study information: Millions of productive TCRbeta reads were obtained per sample on average.

RNA was extracted from bulk tissue without any cell sorting. More than 3 cm separated this lung sample from the edge of the tumor. Newly diagnosed lung cancer patients had thoracic surgery in China, August–November 2014, without prior chemotherapy. Three rounds of nested PCR, following a modified ARM-PCR protocol, produced the TCRbeta library. TCRdb called the multiplex PCR reads again in MiXCR, with one record for every CDR3 protein. The sample shows over 100,000 distinct CDR3 sequences, about 63% of them seen only once. This CDR3 has 15 amino acids. Germline assignment: CDR1 GTSNPN and CDR2 SVGIG (reference sequence). Points on this clonotype: One junction end does not reproduce the germline sequence, and a read error may be involved.

Sequences were obtained from distant non-tumor lung tissue. This receptor was taken from a man in his 60s with non-small cell lung cancer. The chain combines TRBV30 with TRBJ1-2; D perhaps matches TRBD1 (6 bases). CDR3 in amino acids: CAWSVQRTATYGYTF. In DNA, the CDR3 is TGTGCCTGGAGTGTACAAAGGACAGCAACCTATGGCTACACCTTT.